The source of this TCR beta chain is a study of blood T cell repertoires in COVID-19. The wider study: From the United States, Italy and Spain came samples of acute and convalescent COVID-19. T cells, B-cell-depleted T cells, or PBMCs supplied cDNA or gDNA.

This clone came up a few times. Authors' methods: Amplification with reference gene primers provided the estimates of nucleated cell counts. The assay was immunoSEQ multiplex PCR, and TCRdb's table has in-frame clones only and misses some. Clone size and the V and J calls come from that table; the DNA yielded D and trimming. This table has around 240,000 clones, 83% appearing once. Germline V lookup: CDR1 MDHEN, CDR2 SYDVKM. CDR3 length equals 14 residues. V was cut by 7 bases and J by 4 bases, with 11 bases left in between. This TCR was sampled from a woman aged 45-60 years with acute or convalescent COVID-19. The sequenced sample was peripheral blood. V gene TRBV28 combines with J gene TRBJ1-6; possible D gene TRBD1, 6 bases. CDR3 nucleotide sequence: TGTGCCAGCAAGACAGGTTCATATAATTCACCCCTCCACTTT. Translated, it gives CASKTGSYNSPLHF.